This T cell receptor beta chain stems from a study of cytomegalovirus exposure and HLA in healthy donors. Notes on the study in general: As was reported, the classifier diagnosed cytomegalovirus status with high specificity and sensitivity. What was likely a sequencing artifact was a cluster of highly shared sequence variants. Follow-up analysis seemed to connect common viral pathogens with several of the most significant clusters identified.

As for this clone: Antigen specificity is unknown.

This CDR3 spans 14 amino acids. With 6 bases clipped from V and 8 bases from J, the junction kept 9 bases outside the gene matches. CDR1 and CDR2 from the germline V gene are MDHEN and SYDVKM. The PCR had 60 Vbeta and 13 Jbeta primers. Authors' data handling: In a later analysis, the count reached some 83 million unique TCR beta chains, with 9 million to 11 million shared. Only in-frame clones appear in the TCRdb table, and some are missing; sequencing was by immunoSEQ multiplex PCR. From that table come the V and J calls and clone size; the DNA was used to work out D and trimming. The sample yields 120,000 or so clones, around 86% seen once.

The origin of this receptor is a man aged 40-50 years in good health and CMV-seronegative. The specimen sequenced was PBMCs. V and J are TRBV28 and TRBJ1-4, with 7 bases fitting TRBD1. CDR3 coding DNA: TGTGCCAGCAGGATCAAGACAGGGTGGGAAAAACTGTTTTTT. This codes for CASRIKTGWEKLFF.